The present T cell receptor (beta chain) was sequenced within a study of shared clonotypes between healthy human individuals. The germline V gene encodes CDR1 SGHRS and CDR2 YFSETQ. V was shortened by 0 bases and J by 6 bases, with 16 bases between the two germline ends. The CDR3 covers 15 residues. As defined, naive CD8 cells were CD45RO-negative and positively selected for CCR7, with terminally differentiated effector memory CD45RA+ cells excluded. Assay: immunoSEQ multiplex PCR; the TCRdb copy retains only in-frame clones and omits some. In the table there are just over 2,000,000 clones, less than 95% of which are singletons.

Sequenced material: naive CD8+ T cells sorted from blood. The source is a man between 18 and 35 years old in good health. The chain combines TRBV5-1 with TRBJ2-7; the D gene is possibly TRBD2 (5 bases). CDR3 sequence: CASSLGRGVMAEQYF. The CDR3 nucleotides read TGCGCCAGCAGCTTGGGACGGGGAGTGATGGCCGAGCAGTACTTC.